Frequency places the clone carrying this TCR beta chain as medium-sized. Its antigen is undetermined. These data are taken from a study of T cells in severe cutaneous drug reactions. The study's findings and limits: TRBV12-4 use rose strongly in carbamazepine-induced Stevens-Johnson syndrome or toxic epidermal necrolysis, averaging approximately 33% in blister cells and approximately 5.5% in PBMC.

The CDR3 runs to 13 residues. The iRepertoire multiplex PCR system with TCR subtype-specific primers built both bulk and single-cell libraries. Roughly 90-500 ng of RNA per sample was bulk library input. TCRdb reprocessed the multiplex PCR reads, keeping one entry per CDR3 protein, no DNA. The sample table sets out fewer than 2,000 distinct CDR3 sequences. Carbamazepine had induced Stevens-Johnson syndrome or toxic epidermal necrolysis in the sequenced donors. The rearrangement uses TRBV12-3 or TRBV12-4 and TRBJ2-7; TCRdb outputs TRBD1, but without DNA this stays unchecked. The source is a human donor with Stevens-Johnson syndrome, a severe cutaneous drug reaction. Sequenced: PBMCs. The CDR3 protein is CASSWAPAYEQYF.